This T cell receptor (beta chain) is drawn from a study of Graves' ophthalmopathy and Graves' hyperthyroidism. A duration under 3 months, NOSPECS ≥4, CAS ≥3 and moderate-to-severe activity characterized the donors with ophthalmopathy. None of the included patients had other autoimmune diseases, uncontrolled infections, pregnancy or lactation, as these led to exclusion. PBMCs were density-gradient isolated from around 11 ml fresh blood. Researchers took RNA transcripts and amplified TCR beta CDR3 regions from them. Second-round multiplex PCR came after a first-round RT-PCR that employed HTBI primers. MiXCR, applied by TCRdb to the multiplex PCR reads, yields one record per CDR3 protein. This repertoire shows roughly 500,000 distinct CDR3 sequences, 13% to 15% found once; its top ten account for about 10%. This clonotype was counted between two and nine times. Sequencing was carried out using blood. This TCR derives from a woman aged 30 to 39 with Graves' ophthalmopathy.

The chain's CDR3 is CSVGFGYVTMGTEAFF. The CDR3 DNA is TGCAGCGTTGGGTTCGGTTATGTGACAATGGGCACTGAAGCTTTCTTT. The chain joins TRBV29-1 to TRBJ1-1; D not certain. The CDR3 runs 16 residues. Germline-derived CDR1 and CDR2 are SQVTM and ANQGSEA. V was trimmed by 4 bases and J by 4 bases, leaving 22 bases between them.